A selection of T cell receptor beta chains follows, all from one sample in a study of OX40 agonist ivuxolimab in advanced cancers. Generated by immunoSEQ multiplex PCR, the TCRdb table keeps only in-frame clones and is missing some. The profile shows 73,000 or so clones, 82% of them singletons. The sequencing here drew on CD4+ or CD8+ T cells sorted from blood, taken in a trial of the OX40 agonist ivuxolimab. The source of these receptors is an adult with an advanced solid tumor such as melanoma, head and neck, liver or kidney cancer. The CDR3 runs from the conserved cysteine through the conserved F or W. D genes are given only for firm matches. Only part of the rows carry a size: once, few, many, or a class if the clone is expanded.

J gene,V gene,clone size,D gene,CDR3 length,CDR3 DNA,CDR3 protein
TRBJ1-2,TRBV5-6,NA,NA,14,TGTGCCAGCTCCCCGGCGGGGGCGAACTATGGCTACACCTTC,CASSPAGANYGYTF
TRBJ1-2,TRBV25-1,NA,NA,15,TGTGCCAGCAGTGAATTTGACACCTTTAACTATGGCTACACCTTC,CASSEFDTFNYGYTF
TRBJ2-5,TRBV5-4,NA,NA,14,TGTGCCAGCAGCTCCTCCCAGGGCCGTGAGACCCAGTACTTC,CASSSSQGRETQYF
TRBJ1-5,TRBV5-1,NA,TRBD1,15,TGCGCCAGCAGCGCCGGGACAGGGGGCAATCAGCCCCAGCATTTT,CASSAGTGGNQPQHF
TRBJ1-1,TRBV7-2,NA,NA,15,TGTGCCAGCAGCTTAGATTCGGCGGTGGGCACTGAAGCTTTCTTT,CASSLDSAVGTEAFF
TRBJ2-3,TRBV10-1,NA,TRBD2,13,TGCGCCACTCCGGGACTAGCTGCGGATACGCAGTATTTT,CATPGLAADTQYF
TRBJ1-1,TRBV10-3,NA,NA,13,TGTGCCATCAGTGGGCTACAGAACACTGAAGCTTTCTTT,CAISGLQNTEAFF
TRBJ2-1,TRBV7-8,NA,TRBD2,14,TGTGCCAGCGCCGGGGGGGGCTCCTACAATGAGCAGTTCTTC,CASAGGGSYNEQFF
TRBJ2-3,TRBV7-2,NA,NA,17,TGTGCCAGCAGCTTAGCTAGGCTAGCGATGGGCACAGATACGCAGTATTTT,CASSLARLAMGTDTQYF
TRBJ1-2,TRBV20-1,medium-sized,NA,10,TGCAGTGCCGAGGGCTATGGCTACACCTTC,CSAEGYGYTF
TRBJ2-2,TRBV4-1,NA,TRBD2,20,TGCGCCAGCAGCCAAGTAGTTATGGGACTAGCGGGAGGAAAGACCGGGGAGCTGTTTTTT,CASSQVVMGLAGGKTGELFF
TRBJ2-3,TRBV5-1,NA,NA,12,TGCGCCAGCAGCTTGGATGCAGATACGCAGTATTTT,CASSLDADTQYF
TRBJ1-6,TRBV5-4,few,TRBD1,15,TGTGCCAGCAGCAGCGGGGACAGGTTCTATTCACCCCTCCACTTT,CASSSGDRFYSPLHF
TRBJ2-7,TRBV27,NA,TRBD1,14,TGTGCCAGCAGAGCCGGACAGGGGCCCTACGAGCAGTACTTC,CASRAGQGPYEQYF
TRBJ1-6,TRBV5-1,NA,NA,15,TGCGCCAGCAGCTGGACACTTCGTGGCGATTCACCCCTCCACTTT,CASSWTLRGDSPLHF
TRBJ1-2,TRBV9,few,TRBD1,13,TGTGCCAGCAGCATCGGACAGGGCGCTGGCTACACCTTC,CASSIGQGAGYTF
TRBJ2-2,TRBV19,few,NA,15,TGTGCCAGCCTCCCGACAGGAACGAACACCGGGGAGCTGTTTTTT,CASLPTGTNTGELFF
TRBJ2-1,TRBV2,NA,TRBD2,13,TGTGCCAGCAGTGAGATAGCGGGGTCTGAGCAGTTCTTC,CASSEIAGSEQFF
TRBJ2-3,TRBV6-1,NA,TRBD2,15,TGTGCCAGCAGTGAACGGGGACGGGGGGTCTATACGCAGTATTTT,CASSERGRGVYTQYF
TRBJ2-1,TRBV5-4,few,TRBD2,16,TGTGCCAGCAGCTTTCCAGGACTAGTTCGGGGTAATGAGCAGTTCTTC,CASSFPGLVRGNEQFF
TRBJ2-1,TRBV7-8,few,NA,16,TGTGCCAGCAGCTTTTTACGGGGCCGGTCCTACAATGAGCAGTTCTTC,CASSFLRGRSYNEQFF
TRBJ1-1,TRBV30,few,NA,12,TGTGCCTGGAGTCCAGGAGCAAGTGAAGCTTTCTTT,CAWSPGASEAFF
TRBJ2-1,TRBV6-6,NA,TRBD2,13,TGTGCCAGCAGTTACACTAGCGACAATGAGCAGTTCTTC,CASSYTSDNEQFF
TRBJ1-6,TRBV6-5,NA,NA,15,TGTGCCAGCAGAGGGGAGGGTGGAGGTAATTCACCCCTCCACTTT,CASRGEGGGNSPLHF
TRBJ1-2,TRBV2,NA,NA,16,TGTGCCAGCAGTGAATCTCGGGGGGCGAAGGGCTATGGCTACACCTTC,CASSESRGAKGYGYTF
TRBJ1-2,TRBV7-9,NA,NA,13,TGTGCCAGCAGCTTACTACTAAACTATGGCTACACCTTC,CASSLLLNYGYTF
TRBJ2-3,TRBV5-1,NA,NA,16,TGCGCCAGCAGCCCCGAAGTTATTTCCGGGGGAGATACGCAGTATTTT,CASSPEVISGGDTQYF
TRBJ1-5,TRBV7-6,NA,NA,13,TGTGCCAGCAGCGCCAGGGGCAGTCAGCCCCAGCATTTT,CASSARGSQPQHF
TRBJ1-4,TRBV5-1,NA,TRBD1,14,TGCGCCAGCAGCTTGGACAGGGGGGCTGAAAAACTGTTTTTT,CASSLDRGAEKLFF
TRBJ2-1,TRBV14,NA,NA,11,TGTGCCAGCAGCCAAGATAAAGAGCAGTTCTTC,CASSQDKEQFF
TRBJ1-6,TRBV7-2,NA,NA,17,TGTGCCAGCAGCTTGAGGGATGGGAGCTCCTATAATTCACCCCTCCACTTT,CASSLRDGSSYNSPLHF